This T cell receptor beta chain was captured in a study of blood T cells in healthy people across ages. Points from the study as a whole: In these data, TCR beta diversity tracked strongly with naive T cell percentage.

Germline CDR1 is KGHSH and CDR2 is LQKENI. Trimming shortened V by 2 bases and J by 7 bases, and 12 bases separated the two germline ends. The CDR3 runs 14 residues. The extraction recovered at least 5 micrograms of total RNA per sample. Primers used in a second PCR of about 6 to 11 cycles were a sample-barcoded 5' primer and a J-beta primer mix. TCRdb independently ran MiXCR on the 5' RACE reads; one entry per CDR3 protein. The sample has roughly 790,000 distinct CDR3 sequences; about 42% are singletons. This clonotype was seen more than once but under ten times. Its antigen is unidentified. This may stem from a read error, because a much larger clone lies one nucleotide away.

Sequenced: blood. The chain couples TRBV18 to TRBJ2-1, with a tentative D call TRBD2 (6 bases). The sequence was collected from a woman in her sixties in good health. The chain's CDR3 is CASSPAGPPNEQFF. DNA for the CDR3: TGTGCCAGCTCACCAGCGGGACCTCCAAATGAGCAGTTCTTC. The whole variable domain, filled in from reference TRBV18 and TRBJ2-1, reads NAGVMQNPRHLVRRRGQEARLRCSPMKGHSHVYWYRQLPEEGLKFMVYLQKENIIDESGMPKERFSAEFPKEGPSILRIQQVVRGDSAAYFCASSPAGPPNEQFFGPGTRLTVL.